Listed below are T cell receptor beta chains from one sample, sequenced in a study of beta chain features in type 1 diabetes. The protocol was immunoSEQ multiplex PCR, while the TCRdb copy is restricted to in-frame clones and leaves out a portion. The table has about 120,000 clones, roughly 15% seen once; the top ten hold 2% to 2.5%. The source material was central memory CD4+ T cells from blood. The receptors originated from a man aged 25-45 years with type 1 diabetes. Each CDR3 is given with its conserved first and last residue. A D gene is named only where the DNA matches it firmly. Size is stated for part of the rows, as once, few or many counts, or as a class when the clone is expanded.

TRBV11-1,14,.,.,TRBJ1-6,TGTGCCAGCAGCTTAAACCAGGCCTATTCACCCCTCCACTTT,CASSLNQAYSPLHF
TRBV19,16,.,TRBD2,TRBJ2-6,TGTGCCAGTAGAAGCGGGGGTTCTAATGGGGCCAACGTCCTGACTTTC,CASRSGGSNGANVLTF
TRBV9,15,few,TRBD1,TRBJ2-2,TGTGCCAGCAGCGTTAGGGACAGAAACACCGGGGAGCTGTTTTTT,CASSVRDRNTGELFF
TRBV5-6,16,few,TRBD1,TRBJ1-4,TGTGCCAGCAGCTTGTTTGGGACAGGCTCTAATGAAAAACTGTTTTTT,CASSLFGTGSNEKLFF
TRBV5-1,14,few,.,TRBJ2-1,TGCGCCAGCAGCTTGGGGGACGATTACAATGAGCAGTTCTTC,CASSLGDDYNEQFF
TRBV2,13,many,.,TRBJ2-7,TGTGCCAGCAGTGAACAGCCCTTAGACGAGCAGTACTTC,CASSEQPLDEQYF
TRBV30,13,.,.,TRBJ2-7,TGTGCCTGGAGTAGTGGATTCTCCTACGAGCAGTACTTC,CAWSSGFSYEQYF
TRBV5-1,13,few,.,TRBJ2-7,TGCGCCAGCAGCCGAGGGGACGGCTACGAGCAGTACTTC,CASSRGDGYEQYF
TRBV6-6,16,.,TRBD1,TRBJ1-6,TGTGCCAGCAGTGGACAGGGAAGGACGCTCCATTCACCCCTCCACTTT,CASSGQGRTLHSPLHF
TRBV28,13,medium-sized,TRBD1,TRBJ2-7,TGTGCCAGCAGCACCGACAGGGTCTACGAGCAGTACTTC,CASSTDRVYEQYF
TRBV4-2,19,few,TRBD1,TRBJ1-4,TGTGCCAGCAGCCAACAAGGGACAGCTCCTCAGGCCTTAAATGAAAAACTGTTTTTT,CASSQQGTAPQALNEKLFF
TRBV7-2,12,.,.,TRBJ1-2,TGTGCCAGCAGCTCACCAGGGAATGGCTACACCTTC,CASSSPGNGYTF
TRBV7-2,15,.,.,TRBJ2-5,TGTGCCAGCAGCTTGAATGCCCCAAGGGGGGAGACCCAGTACTTC,CASSLNAPRGETQYF
TRBV5-1,14,many,.,TRBJ2-1,TGCGCCAGCAGCTTTGGTCCTAGCGAGAGTGAGCAGTTCTTC,CASSFGPSESEQFF
TRBV28,15,few,.,TRBJ2-4,TGTGCCAGCAGCTTGGCGGTTCCAGCCAAAAACATTCAGTACTTC,CASSLAVPAKNIQYF
TRBV25-1,11,few,TRBD1,TRBJ2-1,TGTGCCAGCAGTTCCCGGACAGGGCAGTTCTTC,CASSSRTGQFF
TRBV4-2,15,.,TRBD2,TRBJ2-5,TGTGCCAGCAGCCCGGAGTCGGGGGGAAAGGAGACCCAGTACTTC,CASSPESGGKETQYF
TRBV7-2,14,few,.,TRBJ2-7,TGTGCCAGCAGCCCGGACCGGAGCTCCTACGAGCAGTACTTC,CASSPDRSSYEQYF
TRBV7-8,14,.,.,TRBJ2-5,TGTGCCAGCAGCCCGGGGGCCGTTCAAGAGACCCAGTACTTC,CASSPGAVQETQYF
TRBV7-2,16,.,TRBD1,TRBJ2-5,TGTGCCAGCAGCTTAGAACCCGGGACAGGGATTCGGACCCAGTACTTC,CASSLEPGTGIRTQYF
TRBV9,15,.,.,TRBJ2-3,TGTGCCAGCAGCGTAGAACACGCATACACAGATACGCAGTATTTT,CASSVEHAYTDTQYF
TRBV29-1,12,.,.,TRBJ2-5,TGCAGCGCAGGGGACTTCGGAGAGACCCAGTACTTC,CSAGDFGETQYF
TRBV28,15,few,.,TRBJ2-7,TGTGCCAGCAGTACACGGTGGGGGGTTGGCTACGAGCAGTACTTC,CASSTRWGVGYEQYF
TRBV7-9,14,.,.,TRBJ1-2,TGTGCCAGCATCAGCGGGACGGGCGACTATGGCTACACCTTC,CASISGTGDYGYTF
TRBV7-2,15,many,TRBD1,TRBJ1-1,TGTGCCAGCAGCTCAAGACAGGGGGCGAACACTGAAGCTTTCTTT,CASSSRQGANTEAFF
TRBV6-6,14,many,.,TRBJ1-2,TGTGCCACCAAGGGGGGCACAAGTTCGTATGGCTACACCTTC,CATKGGTSSYGYTF